The 31 T cell receptor beta chains below come from one sample, sequenced in a study of cytomegalovirus exposure and HLA in healthy donors. Profiling relied on immunoSEQ multiplex PCR, and the TCRdb table lists in-frame clones only, not all of them. The repertoire includes 250,000 or so clones, approximately 90% of them detected once, and about 3% sits in the top ten. Sequenced material: PBMCs. The receptor set was obtained from a man younger than 35 in good health and CMV-seronegative.

This chain joins TRBV19 and TRBJ2-7; 8 bases agree with TRBD2. The CDR3 has 14 residues. Germline-derived CDR1 and CDR2 are LNHDA and SQIVND (reference sequence). With 6 bases clipped from V and 5 bases from J, the junction kept 9 bases outside the gene matches. Here the CDR3 DNA reads TGTGCCAGTAGCCCAAAGCGGGAGTCCCACGAGCAGTACTTC. Translating gives CASSPKRESHEQYF.

The chain is built from TRBV28 and TRBJ1-4; D is possibly TRBD1 (5 bases). The CDR3 length is 15 residues. Trimming took 3 bases from V and 4 from J, leaving 12 bases between them. The germline CDR1 and CDR2 sequences are MDHEN and SYDVKM. The CDR3 protein is CASSLGRLVNEKLFF. The CDR3 coding sequence is TGTGCCAGCAGTTTGGGGCGTTTAGTTAATGAAAAACTGTTTTTT. Full variable domain (missing parts from reference TRBV28 and TRBJ1-4): DVKVTQSSRYLVKRTGEKVFLECVQDMDHENMFWYRQDPGLGLRLIYFSYDVKMKEKGDIPEGYSVSREKKERFSLILESASTNQTSMYLCASSLGRLVNEKLFFGSGTQLSVL.

This clone was seen once. The chain is built from TRBV7-8 and TRBJ2-3; tentative D call: TRBD2 (6 bases). The CDR3 is 17 residues long. Trimming cost V 5 bases and J 0 bases, with 18 bases left between them. Germline CDR1 is SGHVS and CDR2 is FQNEAQ. CDR3 DNA: TGTGCCAGCAGCCCTCATATGGGGGGAACAAGCACAGATACGCAGTATTTT. It is translated as CASSPHMGGTSTDTQYF.

About this clone itself: Different DNA sequences within this sample yield the same CDR3. This chain uses TRBV6-5 with TRBJ2-2; 8 nucleotides line up with TRBD1. Per germline, CDR1 MNHEY and CDR2 SVGAGI. The CDR3 has 12 residues. Unmatched junction bases numbered 1, after V lost 9 bases and J lost 4 bases. CDR3 loop: CASTGGTGELFF. CDR3 in DNA: TGTGCCAGTACAGGGGGCACCGGGGAGCTGTTTTTT.

This clone has a handful of counts. The J gene is TRBJ1-5, the V gene TRBV6-5; 7 bases are shared with TRBD1. The V gene end was trimmed by 4 bases and the J gene end by 6 bases; junction bases not matched to a gene: 6. This CDR3 is 14 amino acids long. Germline loops: CDR1 MNHEY, CDR2 SVGAGI. CDR3 residues: CASSFTGESQPQHF. The CDR3 nucleotides are TGTGCCAGCAGTTTTACAGGGGAAAGTCAGCCCCAGCATTTT.

This clone was counted a few times. This chain connects TRBV28 to TRBJ2-7; D remains unclear. This CDR3 has 14 residues. Germline V gives CDR1 MDHEN, CDR2 SYDVKM. V lost 4 bases, J lost 0 bases, and 10 bases lay in between. This CDR3 is CASSSFSSSYEQYF. CDR3 in DNA: TGTGCCAGCAGTTCTTTCTCTAGCTCCTACGAGCAGTACTTC.

This chain links TRBV7-6 with TRBJ2-1, with a possible D match to TRBD2 (5 bases). The length of the CDR3 is 18 residues. Between the trimmed V and J ends, which lost 4 bases and 0 bases, there was a span of 19 bases. Germline values: CDR1 SGHVS, CDR2 FNYEAQ. CDR3 DNA sequence: TGTGCCAGCAGCTCCCCCCGTGGGAGTAAAAGCTCCTACAATGAGCAGTTCTTC. Translation: CASSSPRGSKSSYNEQFF.

The rearrangement joins TRBV6-5 to TRBJ1-6; 7 bases align to TRBD1. V trimming: 5 bases; J trimming: 6 bases; junction bases outside the gene matches: 1. Per the germline V gene, CDR1 is MNHEY and CDR2 is SVGAGI. The CDR3 contains 13 residues. CDR3 region: CASSDRVNSPLHF. The CDR3 coding sequence is TGTGCCAGCAGTGACAGGGTTAATTCACCCCTCCACTTT.

This chain links TRBV29-1 with TRBJ2-7; TRBD1 matches at 9 bases. The trim removed 0 bases at V and 3 bases at J, leaving 6 bases unmatched. Germline V CDR1 and CDR2: SQVTM, ANQGSEA. The CDR3 loop spans 15 amino acids. CDR3 DNA: TGCAGCGTTGAAGAACGTGGGACAGGGTTCTACGAGCAGTACTTC. Translating it yields CSVEERGTGFYEQYF.

The V call is TRBV4-3, the J call TRBJ1-1; TRBD1 matches 7 bases. The CDR3 has 15 amino acids. V was pared by 0 bases and J by 4 bases, with 5 bases of the junction left unmatched. CDR1 and CDR2 (germline): LGHNA, YSLEER. The CDR3: CASSQDRGTATEAFF. CDR3 nucleotides: TGCGCCAGCAGCCAAGATCGGGGGACAGCCACTGAAGCTTTCTTT.

CDR3 region: CASSSGQGGSPLHF. The DNA of the CDR3 is TGTGCCAGCAGTTCGGGACAGGGGGGTTCACCCCTCCACTTT. The chain combines TRBV28 with TRBJ1-6, with 11 bases aligning to TRBD1. Losses at the gene ends were 4 bases for V and 9 bases for J; bases not matched to a gene: 2. The CDR3 is 14 residues long. Germline CDR1 and CDR2: MDHEN and SYDVKM.

The chain links TRBV6-1 to TRBJ2-4; D gene unclear. The CDR3 has 16 amino acids. V lost 6 bases, J lost 0 bases, and 15 bases lay in between. Per germline, CDR1 MNHNS and CDR2 SASEGT. Here the CDR3 DNA reads TGTGCCAGCAGGGAAACTCAGAGACTAGCCAAAAACATTCAGTACTTC. Translating it yields CASRETQRLAKNIQYF.

V gene TRBV4-2 combines with J gene TRBJ1-4; a possible D gene is TRBD1 (5 bases). Germline values: CDR1 LGHNA, CDR2 YNFKEQ. V was shortened by 1 base and J by 1 base, with 10 bases between the two germline ends. This CDR3 is 16 amino acids long. The CDR3 region has the DNA TGTGCCAGCAGCCAAGCACAGGCTCAAACTAATGAAAAACTGTTTTTT. Protein product: CASSQAQAQTNEKLFF.

The chain couples TRBV14 to TRBJ2-3, with D tentatively TRBD2 (5 bases). CDR3 length: 13 amino acids. V was shortened by 7 bases and J by 0 bases, with 8 bases between the two germline ends. Germline CDR1 and CDR2: SGHDN and FVKESK. CDR3 DNA: TGTGCCAGCAAACGGGATAGCACAGATACGCAGTATTTT. Translation: CASKRDSTDTQYF.

The chain couples TRBV27 to TRBJ2-7, with D possibly TRBD2 on 5 matching bases. The germline V gene encodes CDR1 MNHEY and CDR2 SMNVEV (reference sequence). V lost 5 bases and J 5 bases, leaving 19 bases between the germline ends. The CDR3 spans 15 residues. CDR3 nucleotides: TGTGCCAGCAGTCGGCGGGCCAAGTCGGCCAACGAGCAGTACTTC. It is translated as CASSRRAKSANEQYF.

Worth noting for this clone: This sample also contains other DNA sequences that code for the same CDR3. The rearrangement links TRBV7-2 to TRBJ2-5; the D gene is possibly TRBD2 (5 bases). Germline V gene data show CDR1 as SGHTA and CDR2 as FQGNSA. V was shortened by 2 bases and J by 5 bases, with 9 bases between the two germline ends. The CDR3 sequence is 13 residues long. CDR3 DNA: TGTGCCAGCAGCTTAACGAGGGAGGAGACCCAGTACTTC. It is translated as CASSLTREETQYF. Combining the CDR3 with reference TRBV7-2 and TRBJ2-5 gives the whole variable domain GAGVSQSPSNKVTEKGKDVELRCDPISGHTALYWYRQSLGQGLEFLIYFQGNSAPDKSGLPSDRFSAERTGGSVSTLTIQRTQQEDSAVYLCASSLTREETQYFGPGTRLLVL.

CDR3 loop: CASSRTPGQGIYEQYF. CDR3 nucleotide sequence: TGTGCCAGCTCACGGACTCCGGGACAGGGGATCTACGAGCAGTACTTC. The chain recombines TRBV18 with TRBJ2-7; 10 positions match TRBD1. CDR1 and CDR2 (germline): KGHSH, LQKENI. The CDR3 spans 16 residues. J was trimmed by 3 bases and V by 4 bases; bases with no gene match: 9.

The chain links TRBV4-1 to TRBJ2-7; perhaps TRBD2 as D (5 bases). In germline, CDR1 is MGHRA, CDR2 YSYEKL. The CDR3 loop spans 14 amino acids. V lost 0 bases and J lost 7, with 13 bases in between. CDR3 loop: CASSQDELGSEQYF. The CDR3, as DNA: TGCGCCAGCAGCCAAGATGAGTTGGGGAGTGAGCAGTACTTC.

This clone was counted only a few times. V and J are TRBV19 and TRBJ2-2, with TRBD1 matching over 9 bases. V was pared by 6 bases and J by 4 bases, with 9 bases of the junction left unmatched. The germline CDR1 and CDR2 sequences are LNHDA and SQIVND (reference sequence). The CDR3 sequence is 16 residues long. The DNA for the CDR3 is TGTGCCAGTAGCCTTTGGACAGGGGTGGGCACCGGGGAGCTGTTTTTT. It encodes CASSLWTGVGTGELFF.

V gene TRBV9 combines with J gene TRBJ1-2; perhaps TRBD1 as D (6 bases). The CDR3 runs to 13 residues. CDR1 is SGDLS, CDR2 YYNGEE, per germline. V lost 1 base to trimming and J lost 4 bases, with 8 bases between them. The CDR3 is CASSVQGFYGYTF. CDR3 bases: TGTGCCAGCAGCGTACAGGGGTTCTATGGCTACACCTTC.

This clone was seen only once. The CDR3 nucleotides read TGCGCCAGCAGCCTGCGGGGGGGCCAGTCCGGGGAGCTGTTTTTT. It yields the protein CASSLRGGQSGELFF. The rearrangement uses TRBV5-1 and TRBJ2-2; the match to TRBD2 covers 9 bases. Per the germline V gene, CDR1 is SGHRS and CDR2 is YFSETQ. V lost 4 bases to trimming and J lost 6 bases; unmatched junction nucleotides: 7. This CDR3 spans 15 amino acids.

V is TRBV7-2 and J is TRBJ2-7; 8 bases map to TRBD1. Losses at the gene ends were 2 bases for V and 2 bases for J; bases not matched to a gene: 5. CDR3 size: 15 residues. Germline CDR1 reads SGHTA; CDR2 reads FQGNSA. The CDR3 DNA reads TGTGCCAGCAGCTTAAGGACAGGGCGGACCTACGAGCAGTACTTC. This gives the protein CASSLRTGRTYEQYF. The complete variable domain, with remaining parts taken from reference TRBV7-2 and TRBJ2-7, reads GAGVSQSPSNKVTEKGKDVELRCDPISGHTALYWYRQSLGQGLEFLIYFQGNSAPDKSGLPSDRFSAERTGGSVSTLTIQRTQQEDSAVYLCASSLRTGRTYEQYFGPGTRLTVT.

This chain links TRBV4-3 with TRBJ2-7; D is possibly TRBD2 (6 bases). The CDR3 totals 18 residues. CDR1 LGHNA and CDR2 YSLEER come from the germline V gene. Trimming stripped 0 bases from V and 4 bases from J, with 22 bases between. The CDR3 DNA reads TGCGCCAGCAGCCAAGATCTGCAGGGAGGTTCGGGTCCATACGAGCAGTACTTC. Amino acids: CASSQDLQGGSGPYEQYF.

J is TRBJ2-7 and V is TRBV7-7; D is possibly TRBD1 (6 bases). V lost 1 base and J lost 2, with 9 bases in between. The CDR3 is made up of 14 amino acids. From germline, CDR1 is SSHAT and CDR2 FNYEAQ (reference sequence). The CDR3 protein is CASSLGAGAYEQYF. The CDR3 DNA is TGTGCCAGCAGCTTAGGTGCAGGGGCCTACGAGCAGTACTTC.

The chain recombines TRBV27 with TRBJ2-7; 8 nucleotides line up with TRBD2. V shed 7 bases, J shed 4 bases, and the junction held 6 bases outside the gene matches. This CDR3 has 13 residues. Germline CDR1 and CDR2: MNHEY and SMNVEV (reference sequence). CDR3 loop: CASTASGSYEQYF. The CDR3, as DNA: TGTGCCAGCACCGCTAGCGGGTCTTACGAGCAGTACTTC.

This chain joins TRBV7-2 and TRBJ1-2, with a weak D call TRBD1 (6 bases). This CDR3 region has 15 residues. The germline V and J ends were trimmed by 5 bases and 7 bases, with 20 bases remaining between them. Germline CDR1 is SGHTA and CDR2 is FQGNSA. CDR3 amino acids: CASSPRHREIGGYTF. In nucleotides, the CDR3 is TGTGCCAGCAGCCCCAGGCACAGGGAAATTGGTGGCTACACCTTC.

V and J are TRBV4-3 and TRBJ2-7; TRBD1 aligns across 8 bases. The germline CDR1 and CDR2 sequences are LGHNA and YSLEER. V dropped 9 bases and J dropped 3; count of bases not matched to a gene: 7. The length of the CDR3 is 13 residues. The CDR3 loop reads CASKTGAYYEQYF. CDR3 coding DNA: TGCGCCAGTAAGACAGGGGCTTACTACGAGCAGTACTTC.

This clone showed up just a few times. V is TRBV30 and J is TRBJ2-3, with D possibly matching TRBD1 (6 bases). Germline V gene lookup returns CDR1 GTSNPN and CDR2 SVGIG (reference sequence). The CDR3 is 14 residues long. The V end lost 4 bases, the J end lost 2 bases, and 13 bases lay between the germline ends. The CDR3 region has the DNA TGTGCCTGGACTCCGACAGGATACACAGATACGCAGTATTTT. Translated: CAWTPTGYTDTQYF.

This clone occurred once. V and J are TRBV2 and TRBJ2-6; D may be TRBD2 (6 bases). The CDR3 consists of 14 residues. Germline CDR1 is SNHLY and CDR2 is FYNNEI. V lost 7 bases and J lost 1, with 8 bases in between. Written as DNA, the CDR3 is TGTGCCAGCACTAGCGAGTCTGGGGCCAACGTCCTGACTTTC. Protein product: CASTSESGANVLTF.

A remark on this clone: The same CDR3 can be traced to other DNA sequences in this sample. The V call is TRBV28, the J call TRBJ1-6; a possible D gene is TRBD1 (5 bases). The CDR3 consists of 14 residues. CDR1 is MDHEN, CDR2 SYDVKM, per germline. Deletions cut 6 bases from V and 6 bases from J, with 12 bases between. DNA of the CDR3: TGTGCCAGCAGCCAGCCGGGACTTAATTCACCCCTCCACTTT. Protein: CASSQPGLNSPLHF.

This clone appeared a single time. The chain carries TRBV5-1 and TRBJ1-5; weak D call: TRBD1 (5 bases). Looked up from germline, CDR1 is SGHRS and CDR2 is YFSETQ. CDR3 length: 14 residues. V was cut by 0 bases and J by 3 bases, with 7 bases left in between. The CDR3 protein is CASSLAGNNQPQHF. As DNA, the CDR3 is TGCGCCAGCAGCTTGGCAGGGAACAATCAGCCCCAGCATTTT.